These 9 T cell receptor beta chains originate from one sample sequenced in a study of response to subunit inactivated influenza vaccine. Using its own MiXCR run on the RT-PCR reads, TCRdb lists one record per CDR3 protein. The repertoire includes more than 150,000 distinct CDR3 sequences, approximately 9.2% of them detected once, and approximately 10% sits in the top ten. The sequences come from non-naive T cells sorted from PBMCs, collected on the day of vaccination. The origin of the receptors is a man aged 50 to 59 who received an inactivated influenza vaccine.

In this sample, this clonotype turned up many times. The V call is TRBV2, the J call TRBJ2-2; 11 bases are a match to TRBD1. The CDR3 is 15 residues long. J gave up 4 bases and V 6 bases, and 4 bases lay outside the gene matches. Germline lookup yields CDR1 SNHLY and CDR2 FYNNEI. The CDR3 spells CASRRDRGGTGELFF. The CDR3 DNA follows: TGTGCCAGCAGAAGGGACAGGGGGGGCACCGGGGAGCTGTTTTTT. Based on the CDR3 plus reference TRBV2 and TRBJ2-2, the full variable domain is EPEVTQTPSHQVTQMGQEVILRCVPISNHLYFYWYRQILGQKVEFLVSFYNNEISEKSEIFDDQFSVERPDGSNFTLKIRSTKLEDSAMYFCASRRDRGGTGELFFGEGSRLTVL.

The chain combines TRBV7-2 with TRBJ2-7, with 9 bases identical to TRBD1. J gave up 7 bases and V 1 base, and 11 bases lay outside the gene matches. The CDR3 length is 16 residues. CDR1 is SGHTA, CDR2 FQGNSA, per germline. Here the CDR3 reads CASSLGPFSDRGEQYF. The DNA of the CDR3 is TGTGCCAGCAGCTTAGGCCCATTTAGCGACAGGGGGGAGCAGTACTTC.

As DNA, the CDR3 is TGTGCCAGCAGCTTGTTCACGGTGGGCACTGAAGCTTTCTTT. Translation: CASSLFTVGTEAFF. The chain couples TRBV7-2 to TRBJ1-1; D unclear. Between the trimmed V and J ends, which lost 3 bases and 4 bases, there was a span of 12 bases. Germline values: CDR1 SGHTA, CDR2 FQGNSA. The CDR3 loop spans 14 amino acids. The complete variable domain, with remaining parts taken from reference TRBV7-2 and TRBJ1-1, reads GAGVSQSPSNKVTEKGKDVELRCDPISGHTALYWYRQSLGQGLEFLIYFQGNSAPDKSGLPSDRFSAERTGGSVSTLTIQRTQQEDSAVYLCASSLFTVGTEAFFGQGTRLTVV.

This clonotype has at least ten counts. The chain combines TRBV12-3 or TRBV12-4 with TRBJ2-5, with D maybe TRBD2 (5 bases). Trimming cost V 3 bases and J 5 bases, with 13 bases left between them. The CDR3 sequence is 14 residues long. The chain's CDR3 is CASSFSGPGETQYF. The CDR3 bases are TGTGCCAGCAGTTTCAGCGGCCCCGGGGAGACCCAGTACTTC.

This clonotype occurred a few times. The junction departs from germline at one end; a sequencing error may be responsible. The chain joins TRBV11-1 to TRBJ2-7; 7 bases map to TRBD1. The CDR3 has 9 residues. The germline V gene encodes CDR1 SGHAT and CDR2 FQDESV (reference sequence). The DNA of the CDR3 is TGTGCCAGCACCGGGACAGATGTCTTC. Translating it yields CASTGTDVF.

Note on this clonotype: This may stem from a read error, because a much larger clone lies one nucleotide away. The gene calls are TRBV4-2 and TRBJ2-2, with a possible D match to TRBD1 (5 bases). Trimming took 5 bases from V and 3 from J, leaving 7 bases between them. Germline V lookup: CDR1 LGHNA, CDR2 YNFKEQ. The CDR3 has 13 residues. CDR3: CASSKGDTGELFF. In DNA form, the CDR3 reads TGTGCCAGCAGCAAAGGGGACACCGGGGAGCTGTTTTTT.

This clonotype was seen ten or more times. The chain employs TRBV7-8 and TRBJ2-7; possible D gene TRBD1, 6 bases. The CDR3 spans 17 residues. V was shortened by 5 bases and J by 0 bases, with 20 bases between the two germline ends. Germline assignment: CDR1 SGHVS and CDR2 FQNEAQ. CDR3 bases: TGTGCCAGCAGCCAACTTCCCGGGACATATTACTCCTACGAGCAGTACTTC. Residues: CASSQLPGTYYSYEQYF.

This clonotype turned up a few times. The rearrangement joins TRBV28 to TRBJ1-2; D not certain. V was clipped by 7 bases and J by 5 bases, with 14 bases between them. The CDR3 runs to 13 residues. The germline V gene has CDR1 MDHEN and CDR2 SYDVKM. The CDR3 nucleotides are TGTGCCAGCACCGTACAAGGCCCTTATGGCTACACCTTC. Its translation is CASTVQGPYGYTF.

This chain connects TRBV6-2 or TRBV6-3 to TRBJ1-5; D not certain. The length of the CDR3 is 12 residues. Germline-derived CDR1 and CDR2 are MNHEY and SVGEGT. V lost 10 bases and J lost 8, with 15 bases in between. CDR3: CATDTPPEPQHF. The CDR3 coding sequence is TGTGCCACAGACACGCCGCCGGAGCCCCAGCATTTT.